This TCR beta chain comes out of a study of blood T cell repertoires in COVID-19. About the research overall: From the United States, Italy and Spain came samples of acute and convalescent COVID-19.

In its sample, this clone was seen a few times. The CDR3 is 14 amino acids. V lost 2 bases and J lost 6; bases outside the gene matches: 5. Looked up from germline, CDR1 is MNHEY and CDR2 is SVGAGI. The authors' processing: Researchers report that nucleated cell counts were estimated from reference gene primer amplification. Measured with immunoSEQ multiplex PCR; TCRdb has only the in-frame clones, and not every one. For V, J and clone size, that table is used; D and trimming come from the DNA. The sample records 150,000 to 200,000 clones, about 80% being singletons. The sample consisted of peripheral blood. This receptor was identified in a woman aged 80 or over with acute or convalescent COVID-19. The chain recombines TRBV6-5 with TRBJ1-1; 8 positions agree with TRBD1. The CDR3, as DNA: TGTGCCAGCAGTTACGACGGACAGGGATCTGAAGCTTTCTTT. Its protein is CASSYDGQGSEAFF.